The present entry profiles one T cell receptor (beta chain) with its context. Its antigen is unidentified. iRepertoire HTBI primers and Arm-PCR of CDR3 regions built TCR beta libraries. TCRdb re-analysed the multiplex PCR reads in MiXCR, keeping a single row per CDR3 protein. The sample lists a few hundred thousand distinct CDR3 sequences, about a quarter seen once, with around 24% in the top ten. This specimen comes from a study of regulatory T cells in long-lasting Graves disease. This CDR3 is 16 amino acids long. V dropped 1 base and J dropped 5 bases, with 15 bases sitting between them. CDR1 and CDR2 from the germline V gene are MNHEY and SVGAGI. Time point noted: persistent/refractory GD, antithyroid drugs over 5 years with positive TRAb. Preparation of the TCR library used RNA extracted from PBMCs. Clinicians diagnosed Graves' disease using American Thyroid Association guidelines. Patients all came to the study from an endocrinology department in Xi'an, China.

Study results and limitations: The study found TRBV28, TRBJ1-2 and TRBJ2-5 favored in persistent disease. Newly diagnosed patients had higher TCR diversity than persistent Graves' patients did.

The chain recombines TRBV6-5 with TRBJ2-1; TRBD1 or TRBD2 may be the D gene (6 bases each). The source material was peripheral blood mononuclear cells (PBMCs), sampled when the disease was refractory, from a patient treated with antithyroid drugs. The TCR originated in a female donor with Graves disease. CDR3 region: CASSYYRGRQNNEQFF. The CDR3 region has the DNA TGTGCCAGCAGTTACTACCGGGGGCGTCAAAACAATGAGCAGTTCTTC.